What follows describes a single TCR beta chain. What it binds is not known. These data are taken from a study of regulatory T cells in long-lasting Graves disease. Study-wide results and caveats: Persistent disease exhibited a predilection for TRBV28, TRBJ1-2 and TRBJ2-5.

Library construction for TCR beta used iRepertoire HTBI primers and Arm-PCR of CDR3 regions. Via MiXCR, TCRdb re-called the multiplex PCR reads, giving one row per CDR3 protein. The sample shows roughly 360,000 distinct CDR3 sequences, roughly 20% of them seen only once. Time point meaning: persistent/refractory GD, antithyroid drugs over 5 years with positive TRAb. Following extraction of RNA from PBMCs, that RNA was used to make the TCR library. It was by American Thyroid Association guidelines that Graves' disease was diagnosed. The patients included were those that came from an endocrinology department in Xi'an, China. The V and J ends lost 2 bases and 3 bases respectively, with 8 bases between them. Germline CDR1 SGHVS, CDR2 FQNEAQ. The CDR3 sequence is 14 residues long.

This TCR was sampled from a woman in her thirties or forties with Graves disease. Sequenced material: peripheral blood mononuclear cells (PBMCs), taken when the disease was refractory, from a patient treated with antithyroid drugs. The chain is built from TRBV7-8 and TRBJ1-5, with D unclear. CDR3 region: CASSLYGDNQPQHF. CDR3 DNA sequence: TGTGCCAGCAGCTTATACGGGGACAATCAGCCCCAGCATTTT.